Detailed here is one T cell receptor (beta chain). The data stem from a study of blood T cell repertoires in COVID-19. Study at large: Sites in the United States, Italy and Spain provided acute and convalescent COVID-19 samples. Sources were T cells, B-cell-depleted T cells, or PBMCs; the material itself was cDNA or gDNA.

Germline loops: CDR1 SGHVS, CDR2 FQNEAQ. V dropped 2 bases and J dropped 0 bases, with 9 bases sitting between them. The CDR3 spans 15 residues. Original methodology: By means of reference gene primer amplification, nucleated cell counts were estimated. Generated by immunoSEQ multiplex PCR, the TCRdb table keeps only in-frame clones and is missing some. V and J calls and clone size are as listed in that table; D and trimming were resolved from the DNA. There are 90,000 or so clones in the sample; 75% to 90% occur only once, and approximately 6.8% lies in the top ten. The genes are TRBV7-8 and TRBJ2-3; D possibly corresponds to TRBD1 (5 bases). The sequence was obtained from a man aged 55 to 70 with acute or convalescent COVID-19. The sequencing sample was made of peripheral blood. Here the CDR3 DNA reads TGTGCCAGCAGCTTAAGACAGCCCAGCACAGATACGCAGTATTTT. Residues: CASSLRQPSTDTQYF.